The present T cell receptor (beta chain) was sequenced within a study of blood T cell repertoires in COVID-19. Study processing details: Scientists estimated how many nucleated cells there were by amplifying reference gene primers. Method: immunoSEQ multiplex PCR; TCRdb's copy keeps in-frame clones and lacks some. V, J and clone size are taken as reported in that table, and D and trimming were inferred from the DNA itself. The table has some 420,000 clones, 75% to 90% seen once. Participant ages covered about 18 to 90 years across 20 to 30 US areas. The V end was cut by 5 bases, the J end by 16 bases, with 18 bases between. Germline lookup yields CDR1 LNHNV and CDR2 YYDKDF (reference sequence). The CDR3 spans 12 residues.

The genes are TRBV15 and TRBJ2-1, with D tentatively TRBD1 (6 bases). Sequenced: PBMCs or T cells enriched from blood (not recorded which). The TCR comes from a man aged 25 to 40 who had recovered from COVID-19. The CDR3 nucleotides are TGTGCCACCAGCCCGGACAGCAAGGAAGTATTCTTC. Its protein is CATSPDSKEVFF.